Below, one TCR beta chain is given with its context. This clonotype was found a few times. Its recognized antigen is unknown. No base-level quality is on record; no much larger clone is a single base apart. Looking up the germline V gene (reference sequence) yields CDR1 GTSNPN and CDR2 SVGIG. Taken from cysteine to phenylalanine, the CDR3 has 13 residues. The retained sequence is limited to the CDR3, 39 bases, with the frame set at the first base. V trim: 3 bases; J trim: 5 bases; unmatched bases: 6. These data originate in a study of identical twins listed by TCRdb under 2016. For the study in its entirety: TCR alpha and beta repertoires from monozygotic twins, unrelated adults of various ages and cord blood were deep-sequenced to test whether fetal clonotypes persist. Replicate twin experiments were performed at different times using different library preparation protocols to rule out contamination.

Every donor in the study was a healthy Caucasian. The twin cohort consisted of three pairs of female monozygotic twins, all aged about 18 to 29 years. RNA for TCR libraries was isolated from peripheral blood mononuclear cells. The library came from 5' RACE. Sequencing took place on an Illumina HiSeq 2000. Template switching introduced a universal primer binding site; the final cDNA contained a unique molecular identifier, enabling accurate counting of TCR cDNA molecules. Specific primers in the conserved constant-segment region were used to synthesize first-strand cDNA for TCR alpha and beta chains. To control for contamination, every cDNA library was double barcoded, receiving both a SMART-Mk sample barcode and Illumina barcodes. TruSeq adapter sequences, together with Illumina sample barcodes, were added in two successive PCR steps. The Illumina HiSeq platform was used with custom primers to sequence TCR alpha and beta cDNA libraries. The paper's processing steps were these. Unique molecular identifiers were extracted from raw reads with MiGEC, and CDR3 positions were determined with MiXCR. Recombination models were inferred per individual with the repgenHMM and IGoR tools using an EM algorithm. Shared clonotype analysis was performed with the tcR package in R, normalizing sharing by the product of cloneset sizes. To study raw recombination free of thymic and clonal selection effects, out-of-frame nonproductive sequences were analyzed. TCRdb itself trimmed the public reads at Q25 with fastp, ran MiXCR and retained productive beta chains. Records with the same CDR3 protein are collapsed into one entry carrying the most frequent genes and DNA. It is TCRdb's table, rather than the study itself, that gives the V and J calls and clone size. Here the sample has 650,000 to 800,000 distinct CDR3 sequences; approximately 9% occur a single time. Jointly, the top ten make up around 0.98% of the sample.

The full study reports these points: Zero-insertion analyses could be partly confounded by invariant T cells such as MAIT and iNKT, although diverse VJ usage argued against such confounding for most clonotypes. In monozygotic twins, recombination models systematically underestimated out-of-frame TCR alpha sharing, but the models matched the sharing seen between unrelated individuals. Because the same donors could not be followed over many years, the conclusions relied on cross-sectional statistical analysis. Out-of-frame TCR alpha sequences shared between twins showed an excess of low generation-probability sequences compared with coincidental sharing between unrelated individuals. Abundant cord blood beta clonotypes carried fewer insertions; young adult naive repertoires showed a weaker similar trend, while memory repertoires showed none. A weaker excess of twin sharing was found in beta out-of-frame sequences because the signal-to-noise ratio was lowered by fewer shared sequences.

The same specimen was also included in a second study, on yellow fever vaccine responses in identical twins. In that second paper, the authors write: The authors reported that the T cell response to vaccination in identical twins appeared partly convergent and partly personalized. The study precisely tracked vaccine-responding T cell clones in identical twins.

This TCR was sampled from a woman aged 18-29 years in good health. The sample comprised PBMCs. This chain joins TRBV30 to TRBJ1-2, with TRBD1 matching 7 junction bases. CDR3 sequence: CAWSRDSEYGYTF. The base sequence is TGTGCCTGGAGCCGGGACAGTGAGTATGGCTACACCTTC. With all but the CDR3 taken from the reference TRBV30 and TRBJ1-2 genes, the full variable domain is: SQTIHQWPATLVQPVGSPLSLECTVEGTSNPNLYWYRQAAGRGLQLLFYSVGIGQISSEVPQNLSASRPQDRQFILSSKKLLLSDSGFYLCAWSRDSEYGYTFGSGTRLTVV.